Following are 27 T cell receptor beta chains from one sample sequenced in a study of blood T cell repertoires in COVID-19. Sequencing used immunoSEQ multiplex PCR; TCRdb keeps in-frame clones, though not all of them. The table has over 250,000 clones, over 75% seen once; the top ten hold about 14%. Sequenced: peripheral blood. The receptors originated from a human donor in a cohort sampled during active COVID-19.

This sequence joins TRBV5-4 and TRBJ1-1; D remains unclear. Germline CDR1 is SGHNT and CDR2 is YYREEE (reference sequence). Trimming stripped 2 bases from V and 0 bases from J, with 8 bases between. This CDR3 has 14 amino acids. The CDR3 DNA reads TGTGCCAGCAGCTTCGGGGATTTGAACACTGAAGCTTTCTTT. Translated, it gives CASSFGDLNTEAFF.

The rearrangement uses TRBV2 and TRBJ2-7, with a possible D match to TRBD2 (5 bases). In germline, CDR1 is SNHLY, CDR2 FYNNEI. The CDR3 totals 14 residues. Trimming removed 0 bases from V and 2 bases from J, with 8 bases in between. The CDR3 loop is CASSEAVGTYEQYF. For the CDR3, the DNA is TGTGCCAGCAGTGAAGCGGTCGGGACCTACGAGCAGTACTTC.

Notes on this clone: Other nucleotide sequences from this sample produce the same CDR3. This chain joins TRBV28 and TRBJ1-2, with a weak D call TRBD1 (5 bases). Germline V gene lookup returns CDR1 MDHEN and CDR2 SYDVKM. Trimming took 2 bases from V and 8 from J, leaving 9 bases between them. The CDR3 extends over 12 amino acids. DNA of the CDR3: TGTGCCAGCAGTTTACAGGGTGGGGGCTACACCTTC. Translated: CASSLQGGGYTF.

V is TRBV6-4 and J is TRBJ2-3; tentative D call: TRBD1 (6 bases). The CDR3 is made up of 15 amino acids. From germline, CDR1 is MRHNA and CDR2 SNTAGT. V was shortened by 4 bases and J by 6 bases, with 17 bases between the two germline ends. CDR3 in amino acids: CASSAVGSGVDTQYF. The CDR3 DNA is TGTGCCAGCAGTGCCGTGGGATCAGGGGTCGATACGCAGTATTTT.

In nucleotides, the CDR3 is TGTGCCAGCAGCTACCAGGGGTTAGGCACTGAAGCTTTCTTT. Amino acids: CASSYQGLGTEAFF. V usage is TRBV25-1 and J usage is TRBJ1-1, with a weak D call TRBD1 (6 bases). Per germline, CDR1 MGHDK and CDR2 SYGVNS. Trimming cost V 6 bases and J 4 bases, with 15 bases left between them. The CDR3 has 14 residues.

This clone was seen a single time. DNA of the CDR3: TGTGCCAGCAGCCAAGAACAGGGACTAGCGGGAGGGGAGACCCAGTACTTC. Translating it yields CASSQEQGLAGGETQYF. This sequence joins TRBV3-1 (or the pseudogene TRBV3-2) and TRBJ2-5; 16 bases match TRBD2. V was clipped by 0 bases and J by 5 bases; unmatched bases: 3. This CDR3 spans 17 amino acids. The germline CDR1 and CDR2 sequences are LGHDT and YNNKEL (reference sequence).

The rearrangement uses TRBV5-4 and TRBJ2-1; 10 bases fit TRBD2. The V gene end was trimmed by 4 bases and the J gene end by 8 bases; junction bases not matched to a gene: 12. The germline V gene encodes CDR1 SGHNT and CDR2 YYREEE (reference sequence). The CDR3 consists of 16 residues. The CDR3 loop is CASSAGPSGSWDEQFF. For the CDR3, the DNA is TGTGCCAGCAGCGCCGGTCCTAGCGGGAGTTGGGATGAGCAGTTCTTC.

This clone was detected a few times. CDR3 bases: TGTGCCAGCAGCCAAGTGCCACAGCCGTCTAATTCACCCCTCCACTTT. Translation: CASSQVPQPSNSPLHF. This chain links TRBV3-1 (or the pseudogene TRBV3-2) with TRBJ1-6; D is uncertain. Between the trimmed V and J ends, which lost 1 base and 6 bases, there was a span of 13 bases. The CDR3 covers 16 residues. In germline, CDR1 is LGHDT, CDR2 YNNKEL (reference sequence).

This clone came up once. The chain combines TRBV18 with TRBJ2-7; 11 positions match TRBD2. The V gene's germline CDR1 is KGHSH and CDR2 LQKENI. The ends lost 2 bases at V and 3 bases at J; junction bases unmatched: 3. The CDR3 has 15 residues. The CDR3 sequence is CASSPTSGSIYEQYF. In DNA form, the CDR3 reads TGTGCCAGCTCACCAACTAGCGGGAGTATCTACGAGCAGTACTTC.

This chain uses TRBV4-2 with TRBJ2-5; D may be TRBD2 (6 bases). The CDR3 covers 16 residues. V was pared by 1 base and J by 5 bases, with 17 bases between. The germline CDR1 and CDR2 sequences are LGHNA and YNFKEQ. This chain's CDR3 is CASSQVDPPGVETQYF. The CDR3 DNA sequence: TGTGCCAGCAGCCAAGTTGACCCACCGGGGGTGGAGACCCAGTACTTC.

V usage is TRBV5-4 and J usage is TRBJ1-2; a possible D gene is TRBD1 (6 bases). Per the germline V gene, CDR1 is SGHNT and CDR2 is YYREEE (reference sequence). Trimming shortened V by 3 bases and J by 8 bases, and 14 bases separated the two germline ends. The CDR3 has 13 amino acids. The CDR3 DNA follows: TGTGCCAGCAGCTACAGGGTTGTGAGGGGCTACACCTTC. This sequence encodes CASSYRVVRGYTF.

The CDR3 loop is CASSLGAGGSNQPQHF. As DNA, the CDR3 is TGCGCCAGCAGCTTGGGGGCGGGAGGTAGCAATCAGCCCCAGCATTTT. This chain joins TRBV5-1 and TRBJ1-5; D call uncertain. V was pared by 0 bases and J by 0 bases, with 10 bases between. CDR3 length: 16 residues. Germline assignment: CDR1 SGHRS and CDR2 YFSETQ.

The chain uses TRBV4-1 and TRBJ1-5; possibly TRBD1 for D (6 bases). The CDR3 is 19 residues long. Germline V CDR1 and CDR2: MGHRA, YSYEKL. V lost 1 base to trimming and J lost 0 bases, with 19 bases between them. The CDR3 DNA follows: TGCGCCAGCAGCCAAGTATTCGACAGGACGAAGTATAGCAATCAGCCCCAGCATTTT. Its translation is CASSQVFDRTKYSNQPQHF.

The V and J genes are TRBV13 and TRBJ2-5; no firm D call. The CDR3 consists of 13 residues. Germline V gene lookup returns CDR1 PRHDT and CDR2 FYEKMQ (reference sequence). V was shortened by 4 bases and J by 6 bases, with 12 bases between the two germline ends. The chain's CDR3 is CASSYRFVKTQYF. Written as DNA, the CDR3 is TGTGCCAGCAGCTACCGGTTTGTAAAGACCCAGTACTTC.

In this sample, this clone turned up a few times. The chain uses TRBV5-6 and TRBJ1-3; D is undetermined. V lost 0 bases to trimming and J lost 0 bases, with 7 bases between them. CDR1 is SGHDT, CDR2 YYEEEE, per germline. CDR3 size: 15 residues. CDR3 amino acids: CASSLAGSSGNTIYF. CDR3 nucleotide sequence: TGTGCCAGCAGCTTGGCCGGGAGCTCTGGAAACACCATATATTTT.

The chain has TRBV6-5 and TRBJ2-7; D possibly corresponds to TRBD2 (6 bases). V was trimmed by 10 bases and J by 3 bases, leaving 16 bases between them. The CDR3 contains 13 residues. Germline-derived CDR1 and CDR2 are MNHEY and SVGAGI. The DNA for the CDR3 is TGTGCCACCGGGCCCCCGGGACTCTACGAGCAGTACTTC. Protein sequence: CATGPPGLYEQYF.

This clone was counted only a few times. Compared with germline, one end of the junction differs, possibly owing to a read error. The CDR3, as DNA: TGTGCCAGCAGCCAAGCAATGGCCTCTTGGCATTTT. Translation gives CASSQAMASWHF. This chain joins TRBV3-1 (or the pseudogene TRBV3-2) and TRBJ1-3; D unresolved. From germline, CDR1 is LGHDT and CDR2 YNNKEL (reference sequence). The CDR3 has 12 amino acids.

This sequence joins TRBV19 and TRBJ2-7; perhaps TRBD1 as D (6 bases). Between the trimmed V and J ends, which lost 4 bases and 6 bases, there was a span of 13 bases. The CDR3 length is 13 residues. Germline loops: CDR1 LNHDA, CDR2 SQIVND (reference sequence). The CDR3 loop reads CASSSTGIGEQYF. Here the CDR3 DNA reads TGTGCCAGTAGTAGCACAGGGATTGGCGAGCAGTACTTC.

V gene TRBV10-3 combines with J gene TRBJ1-2; TRBD1 aligns across 7 bases. The CDR3 runs 16 residues. Per germline, CDR1 ENHRY and CDR2 SYGVKD. Trimming removed 2 bases from V and 0 bases from J; junction bases left unmatched: 6. The CDR3 DNA sequence: TGTGCCATCAGTGAGATGGGGACAGCTGCTAACTATGGCTACACCTTC. It encodes CAISEMGTAANYGYTF.

The chain carries TRBV3-1 (or the pseudogene TRBV3-2) and TRBJ2-5; 9 bases line up with TRBD2. The trim removed 4 bases at V and 5 bases at J, leaving 5 bases unmatched. Germline CDR1 is LGHDT and CDR2 is YNNKEL (reference sequence). The CDR3 covers 14 residues. CDR3 nucleotide sequence: TGTGCCAGCAGCCTGACTAGCGGCCTTGAGACCCAGTACTTC. This gives the protein CASSLTSGLETQYF.

The genes are TRBV9 and TRBJ2-2, with TRBD2 as a possible D gene (5 bases). Germline V gene data show CDR1 as SGDLS and CDR2 as YYNGEE. This CDR3 is built from 16 residues. Between the trimmed V and J ends, which lost 3 bases and 2 bases, there was a span of 14 bases. CDR3 sequence reads: CASSGGGAANTGELFF. DNA for the CDR3: TGTGCCAGCAGCGGGGGTGGAGCGGCTAACACCGGGGAGCTGTTTTTT.

The table lists this clone with a count of one. V usage is TRBV5-1 and J usage is TRBJ2-1; D remains ambiguous. Trimming left V 1 base short and J 0 bases short, with 14 bases between. This CDR3 spans 17 amino acids. CDR1 and CDR2 (germline): SGHRS, YFSETQ. DNA for the CDR3: TGCGCCAGCAGCTTGCTGGAACGCCACAGCTCCTACAATGAGCAGTTCTTC. Translating it yields CASSLLERHSSYNEQFF.

V usage is TRBV29-1 and J usage is TRBJ2-2, with 10 bases that match TRBD2. With 5 bases clipped from V and 4 bases from J, the junction kept 4 bases outside the gene matches. Germline CDR1 SQVTM, CDR2 ANQGSEA. The CDR3 has 14 amino acids. CDR3 in DNA: TGCAGCGTTCGGACTAGCGGAACCACCGGGGAGCTGTTTTTT. Protein sequence: CSVRTSGTTGELFF.

This chain joins TRBV7-2 and TRBJ2-1; no clear D. Germline-derived CDR1 and CDR2 are SGHTA and FQGNSA. CDR3 length: 14 amino acids. V shed 0 bases and J shed 7 bases, with 10 bases lying between them. CDR3 in amino acids: CASSLAQRSNEQFF. Written as DNA, the CDR3 is TGTGCCAGCAGCTTAGCGCAGCGAAGTAATGAGCAGTTCTTC.

The rearrangement uses TRBV7-2 and TRBJ1-6; D may be TRBD1 (5 bases). The CDR3 is made up of 14 amino acids. Germline CDR1 SGHTA, CDR2 FQGNSA. Trimming took off 0 bases at V and 9 bases at J, with 9 bases between the two ends. CDR3: CASSLAGEGSPLHF. The CDR3 DNA sequence: TGTGCCAGCAGCTTAGCAGGGGAGGGTTCACCCCTCCACTTT.

The V call is TRBV3-1 (or the pseudogene TRBV3-2), the J call TRBJ2-1, with no clear D. The V gene's germline CDR1 is LGHDT and CDR2 YNNKEL (reference sequence). The CDR3 loop spans 14 amino acids. Deletions cut 4 bases from V and 4 bases from J, with 11 bases between. This chain's CDR3 is CASSPSERYNEQFF. The DNA of the CDR3 is TGTGCCAGCAGCCCCTCGGAGAGATACAATGAGCAGTTCTTC.

This clone showed up just a few times. The chain employs TRBV28 and TRBJ1-2; the D is unclear. The CDR3 is made up of 12 amino acids. Trimming cost V 2 bases and J 1 base, with 2 bases left between them. Germline V CDR1 and CDR2: MDHEN, SYDVKM. The chain's CDR3 is CASSLLNYGYTF. Here the CDR3 DNA reads TGTGCCAGCAGTTTACTTAACTATGGCTACACCTTC.